This T cell receptor beta chain appears in the sequencing data of a study of tumor-infiltrating lymphocytes in primary liver carcinoma. Study-wide findings and caveats: Tumors reached a significantly greater top-250-clone fraction than blood did (p = 0.039).

TCR beta cDNA came from about 500 ng total RNA, primed with a constant-region primer. Construction of TCR beta libraries relied on three successive nested multiplex PCR rounds employing slightly modified ARM-PCR. Use of TRBV1-TRBV30 forward primers with a C-beta reverse primer characterized the first two PCR rounds, which lasted ten to eleven cycles each. A single record per CDR3 protein comes from TCRdb applying MiXCR to the multiplex PCR reads. The table lists more than 95,000 distinct CDR3 sequences, around 60% of them singletons. This clonotype appeared many times. Its specificity is not known. Starting material for RNA and DNA co-extraction consisted of roughly 19-34 mg of unsorted bulk tissue. V lost 7 bases, J lost 8 bases, and 13 bases stayed unmatched. This CDR3 has 13 amino acids. Per germline, CDR1 SQVTM and CDR2 ANQGSEA.

The sequenced sample was liver tumor tissue from sampling region 3. Subset noted: tumor region T3, left-lateral pole. This chain joins TRBV29-1 and TRBJ1-2; the match to TRBD1 covers 7 bases. The clonotype was recovered from a woman aged 60-75 years with primary liver carcinoma and hepatitis B virus infection. CDR3: CSAVRDSTDGYTF. The CDR3 coding sequence is TGCAGCGCCGTTCGGGACAGCACGGACGGCTACACCTTC.